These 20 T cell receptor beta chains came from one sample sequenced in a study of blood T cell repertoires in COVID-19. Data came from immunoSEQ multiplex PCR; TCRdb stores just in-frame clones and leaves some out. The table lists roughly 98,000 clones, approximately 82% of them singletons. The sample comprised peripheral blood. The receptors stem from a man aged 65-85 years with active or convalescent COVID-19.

The CDR3 DNA follows: TGTGCCAGCAGCTTTCGGCAGGGGGCAATCGGATATGAAAAACTGTTTTTT. It codes for CASSFRQGAIGYEKLFF. This rearrangement joins TRBV5-5 to TRBJ1-4; 8 bases line up with TRBD1. The ends lost 2 bases at V and 6 bases at J; junction bases unmatched: 12. The CDR3 consists of 17 residues. From germline, CDR1 is SGHKS and CDR2 YYEKEE (reference sequence).

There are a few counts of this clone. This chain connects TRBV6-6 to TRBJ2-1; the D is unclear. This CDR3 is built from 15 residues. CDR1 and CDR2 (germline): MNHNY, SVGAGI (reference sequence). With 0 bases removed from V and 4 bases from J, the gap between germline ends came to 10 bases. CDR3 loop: CASSYSITSYNEQFF. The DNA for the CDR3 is TGTGCCAGCAGTTACTCGATAACCAGTTACAATGAGCAGTTCTTC.

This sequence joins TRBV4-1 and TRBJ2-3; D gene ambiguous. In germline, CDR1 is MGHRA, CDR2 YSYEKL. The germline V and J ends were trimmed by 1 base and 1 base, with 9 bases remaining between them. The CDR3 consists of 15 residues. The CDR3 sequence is CASSQGRVGTDTQYF. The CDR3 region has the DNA TGCGCCAGCAGCCAAGGTAGAGTGGGCACAGATACGCAGTATTTT.

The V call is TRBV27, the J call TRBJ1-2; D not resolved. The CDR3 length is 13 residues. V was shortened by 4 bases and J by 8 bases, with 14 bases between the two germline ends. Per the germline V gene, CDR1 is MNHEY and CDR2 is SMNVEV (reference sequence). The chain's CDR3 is CASSSRRVPGYTF. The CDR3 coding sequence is TGTGCCAGCAGTTCGAGACGGGTCCCGGGCTACACCTTC.

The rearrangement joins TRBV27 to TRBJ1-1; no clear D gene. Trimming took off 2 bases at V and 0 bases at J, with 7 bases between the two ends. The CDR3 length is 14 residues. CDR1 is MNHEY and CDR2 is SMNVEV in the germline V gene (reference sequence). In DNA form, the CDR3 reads TGTGCCAGCAGTTTAGTACAGATGAACACTGAAGCTTTCTTT. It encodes CASSLVQMNTEAFF.

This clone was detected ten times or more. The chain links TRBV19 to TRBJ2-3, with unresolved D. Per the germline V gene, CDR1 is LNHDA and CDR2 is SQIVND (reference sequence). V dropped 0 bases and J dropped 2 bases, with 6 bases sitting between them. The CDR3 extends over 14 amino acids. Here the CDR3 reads CASSIDHSTDTQYF. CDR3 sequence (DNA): TGTGCCAGTAGTATAGACCACTCCACAGATACGCAGTATTTT.

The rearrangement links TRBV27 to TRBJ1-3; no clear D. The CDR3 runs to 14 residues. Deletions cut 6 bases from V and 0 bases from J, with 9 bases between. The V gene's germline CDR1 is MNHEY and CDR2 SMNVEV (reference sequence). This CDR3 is CASSRGSSGNTIYF. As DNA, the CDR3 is TGTGCCAGCAGCCGCGGGAGCTCTGGAAACACCATATATTTT.

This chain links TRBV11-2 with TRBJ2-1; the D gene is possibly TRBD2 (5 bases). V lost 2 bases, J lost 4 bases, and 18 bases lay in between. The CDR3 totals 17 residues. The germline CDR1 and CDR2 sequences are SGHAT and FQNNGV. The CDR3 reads CASSLRFLGAQYNEQFF. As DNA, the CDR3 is TGTGCCAGCAGCTTAAGGTTTCTGGGAGCGCAGTACAATGAGCAGTTCTTC.

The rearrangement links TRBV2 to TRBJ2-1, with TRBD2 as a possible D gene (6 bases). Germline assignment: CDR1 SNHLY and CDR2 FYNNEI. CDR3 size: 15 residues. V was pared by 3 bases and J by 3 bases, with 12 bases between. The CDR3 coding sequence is TGTGCCAGCAGTGATTTAAAGGGAGGCTACAATGAGCAGTTCTTC. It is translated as CASSDLKGGYNEQFF. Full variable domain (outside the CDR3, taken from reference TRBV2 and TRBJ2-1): EPEVTQTPSHQVTQMGQEVILRCVPISNHLYFYWYRQILGQKVEFLVSFYNNEISEKSEIFDDQFSVERPDGSNFTLKIRSTKLEDSAMYFCASSDLKGGYNEQFFGPGTRLTVL.

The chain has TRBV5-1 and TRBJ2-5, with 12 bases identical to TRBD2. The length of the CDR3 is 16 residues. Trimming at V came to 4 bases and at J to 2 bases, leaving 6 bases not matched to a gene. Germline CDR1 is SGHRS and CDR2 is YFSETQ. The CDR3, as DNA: TGCGCCAGCAGCGCGGGGACTAGCGGGTATCAAGAGACCCAGTACTTC. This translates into CASSAGTSGYQETQYF.

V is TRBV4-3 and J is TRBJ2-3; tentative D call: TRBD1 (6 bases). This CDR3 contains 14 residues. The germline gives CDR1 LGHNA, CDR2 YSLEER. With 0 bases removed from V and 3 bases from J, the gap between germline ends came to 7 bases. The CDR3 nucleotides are TGCGCCAGCAGCCAAGATAGGGGGACAGATACGCAGTATTTT. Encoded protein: CASSQDRGTDTQYF.

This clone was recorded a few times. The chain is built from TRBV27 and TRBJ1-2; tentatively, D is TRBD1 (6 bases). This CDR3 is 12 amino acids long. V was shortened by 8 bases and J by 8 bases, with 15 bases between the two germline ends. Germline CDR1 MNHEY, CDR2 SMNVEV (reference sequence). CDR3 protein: CASGRGPLGYTF. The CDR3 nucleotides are TGTGCCAGCGGCAGGGGACCTTTAGGCTACACCTTC.

CDR3 sequence (DNA): TGTGCCAGCAGGGGGGCTAACTCCTACGAGCAGTACTTC. Translated, it gives CASRGANSYEQYF. The chain couples TRBV27 to TRBJ2-7; the D gene is possibly TRBD1 (6 bases). Germline V lookup: CDR1 MNHEY, CDR2 SMNVEV (reference sequence). CDR3 length equals 13 residues. Deletions cut 6 bases from V and 0 bases from J, with 9 bases between.

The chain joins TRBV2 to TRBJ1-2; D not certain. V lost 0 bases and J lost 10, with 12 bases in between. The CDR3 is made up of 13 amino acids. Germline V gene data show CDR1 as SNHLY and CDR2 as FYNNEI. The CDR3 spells CASSEAKLKFYTF. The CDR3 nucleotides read TGTGCCAGCAGTGAAGCGAAACTTAAATTCTACACCTTC.

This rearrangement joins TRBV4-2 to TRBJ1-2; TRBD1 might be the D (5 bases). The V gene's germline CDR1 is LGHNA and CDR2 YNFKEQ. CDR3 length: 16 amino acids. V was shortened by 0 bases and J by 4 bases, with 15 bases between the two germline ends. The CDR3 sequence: CASSQDGGGETYGYTF. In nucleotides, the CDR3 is TGTGCCAGCAGCCAAGATGGGGGAGGGGAGACCTATGGCTACACCTTC.

As DNA, the CDR3 is TGTGCCAGCAAAATGGGGACAGCAGAAAAACTGTTTTTT. Translating gives CASKMGTAEKLFF. The chain carries TRBV7-8 and TRBJ1-4; 7 bases agree with TRBD1. Germline V gene lookup returns CDR1 SGHVS and CDR2 FQNEAQ. The CDR3 runs 13 residues. V gave up 7 bases and J gave up 8 bases; unmatched junction bases: 7.

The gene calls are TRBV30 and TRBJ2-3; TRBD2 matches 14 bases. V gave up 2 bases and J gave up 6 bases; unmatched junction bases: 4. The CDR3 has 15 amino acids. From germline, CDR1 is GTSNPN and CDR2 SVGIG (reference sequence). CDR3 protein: CAWSSRLAGGDTQYF. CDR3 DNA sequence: TGTGCCTGGAGTTCTCGACTAGCGGGAGGGGATACGCAGTATTTT.

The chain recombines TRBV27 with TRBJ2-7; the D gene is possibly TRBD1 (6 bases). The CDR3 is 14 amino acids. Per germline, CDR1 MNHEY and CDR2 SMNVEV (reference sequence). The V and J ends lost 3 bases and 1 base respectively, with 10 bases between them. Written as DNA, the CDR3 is TGTGCCAGCAGTTTGCGAGGGGGTTCCTACGAGCAGTACTTC. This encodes CASSLRGGSYEQYF.

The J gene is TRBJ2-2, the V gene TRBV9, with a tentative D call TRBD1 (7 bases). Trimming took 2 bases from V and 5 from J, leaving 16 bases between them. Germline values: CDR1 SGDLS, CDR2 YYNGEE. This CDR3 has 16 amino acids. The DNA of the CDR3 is TGTGCCAGCAGCGTCAGGGGGGACCCCTTAACCGGGGAGCTGTTTTTT. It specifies CASSVRGDPLTGELFF.

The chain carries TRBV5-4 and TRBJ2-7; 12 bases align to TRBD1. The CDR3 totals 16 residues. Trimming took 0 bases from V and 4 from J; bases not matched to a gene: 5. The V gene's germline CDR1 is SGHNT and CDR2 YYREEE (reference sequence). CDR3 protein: CASSLAGTGGWYEQYF. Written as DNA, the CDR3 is TGTGCCAGCAGCTTGGCAGGGACAGGGGGCTGGTACGAGCAGTACTTC.